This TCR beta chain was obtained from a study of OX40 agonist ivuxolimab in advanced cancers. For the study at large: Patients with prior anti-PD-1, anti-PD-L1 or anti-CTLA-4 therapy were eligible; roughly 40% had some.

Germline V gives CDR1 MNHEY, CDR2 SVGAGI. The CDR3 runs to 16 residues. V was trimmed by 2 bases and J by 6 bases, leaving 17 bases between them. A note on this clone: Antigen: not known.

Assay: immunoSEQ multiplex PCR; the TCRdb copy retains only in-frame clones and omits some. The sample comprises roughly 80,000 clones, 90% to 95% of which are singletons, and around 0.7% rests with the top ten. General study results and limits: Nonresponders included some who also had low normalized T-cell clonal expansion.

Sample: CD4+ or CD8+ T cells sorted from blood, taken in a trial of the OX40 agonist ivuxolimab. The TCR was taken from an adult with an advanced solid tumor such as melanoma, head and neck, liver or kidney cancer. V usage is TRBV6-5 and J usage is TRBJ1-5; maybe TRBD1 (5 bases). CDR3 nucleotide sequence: TGTGCCAGCAGTTACGATCGCTCAGGGAGGGGTCAGCCCCAGCATTTT. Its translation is CASSYDRSGRGQPQHF.